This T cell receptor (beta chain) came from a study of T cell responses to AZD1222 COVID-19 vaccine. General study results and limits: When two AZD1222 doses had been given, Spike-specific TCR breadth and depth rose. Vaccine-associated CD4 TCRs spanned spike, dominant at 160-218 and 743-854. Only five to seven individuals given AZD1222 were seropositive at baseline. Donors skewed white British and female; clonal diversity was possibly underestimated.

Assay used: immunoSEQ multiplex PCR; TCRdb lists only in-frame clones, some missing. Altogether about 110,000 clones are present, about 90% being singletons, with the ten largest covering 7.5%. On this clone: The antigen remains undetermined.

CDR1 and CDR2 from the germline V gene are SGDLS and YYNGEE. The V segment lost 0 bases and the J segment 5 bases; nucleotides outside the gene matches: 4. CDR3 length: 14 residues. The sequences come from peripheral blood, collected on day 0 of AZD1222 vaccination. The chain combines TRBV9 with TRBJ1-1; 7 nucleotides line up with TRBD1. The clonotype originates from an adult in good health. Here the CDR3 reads CASSVDPGGTEAFF. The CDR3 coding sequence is TGTGCCAGCAGCGTAGACCCAGGGGGGACTGAAGCTTTCTTT.